This T cell receptor beta chain was obtained from a study of spatial heterogeneity in lung cancer. General study results and limits: Resection blood, more than follow-up blood, showed ubiquitous expanded tumor TCRs.

This clonotype showed up just a few times. The antigen is unknown. One end of the junction varies from germline; a read error may be responsible. Sample time point: sample taken at primary tumor resection. From tumor, nontumor lung or frozen PBMC, whole RNA was taken unsorted for sequencing. Donors were approximately 70 untreated early-stage non-small cell lung cancer patients. Each CDR3 protein is one row after TCRdb ran MiXCR on the 5' RACE reads. This sample carries around 40,000 distinct CDR3 sequences, about 5.8% of them seen once, and the ten largest clones take around 10%. Germline CDR1 and CDR2: SGHTA and FQGNSA. The CDR3 runs to 17 residues.

The V gene is TRBV7-2, the J gene TRBJ1-5; TRBD1 agrees at 10 bases. This receptor was obtained from a male donor with early-stage non-small cell lung cancer. The sequencing used PBMCs, collected at surgery. The CDR3 loop reads CASSSRTGGFSDQPQHF. For the CDR3, the DNA is TGTGCCAGCAGCTCACGGACAGGGGGATTTAGCGATCAGCCCCAGCATTTT.